The 29 T cell receptor beta chains given below trace back to one sample, sequenced in a study of persistence of HIV-infected CD4 T cells. Cells were stimulated with overlapping HIV-1 Gag 15-mer peptides. CD40L-negative CD69-negative CD45RO-high memory CD4+ T cells were sorted as populations depleted of antigen-responding cells. Antigens for these TCRs are unknown. This was the immunoSEQ version 4 assay in survey mode. Some clones are missing from TCRdb's copy, which holds only in-frame ones; the method was immunoSEQ multiplex PCR. The sample yields approximately 65,000 clones, 65% to 75% seen once. The sequencing here drew on CD4+ T cells sorted from PBMCs after approximately 19-hour stimulation, taken from a patient who received antiretroviral therapy. The source of these receptors is an adult man with HIV who was CMV-seropositive.

A few counts support this clone. J is TRBJ2-7 and V is TRBV29-1; D is unclear. The CDR3 is 11 amino acids. The V gene's germline CDR1 is SQVTM and CDR2 ANQGSEA. Trimming stripped 5 bases from V and 4 bases from J, with 9 bases between. Here the CDR3 reads CSVNLSYEQYF. CDR3 nucleotide sequence: TGCAGCGTTAATCTCTCGTACGAGCAGTACTTC.

This clone has more than one count but fewer than ten. This rearrangement joins TRBV12-3 or TRBV12-4 to TRBJ1-1; D gene uncertain. The CDR3 totals 13 residues. Trimming stripped 5 bases from V and 8 bases from J, with 15 bases between. The CDR3 sequence: CASSTGRPREAFF. CDR3 nucleotide sequence: TGTGCCAGCAGTACCGGGAGACCTCGAGAAGCTTTCTTT.

This clone occurred many times. The chain uses TRBV7-9 and TRBJ2-7, with 7 positions matching TRBD1. Germline loops: CDR1 SEHNR, CDR2 FQNEAQ (reference sequence). V lost 3 bases, J lost 6 bases, and 5 bases stayed unmatched. The CDR3 extends over 13 amino acids. This CDR3 is CASSFDRDGEQYF. As DNA, the CDR3 is TGTGCCAGCAGCTTTGACAGGGACGGCGAGCAGTACTTC. Full variable domain (remainder filled in from reference TRBV7-9 and TRBJ2-7): DTGVSQNPRHKITKRGQNVTFRCDPISEHNRLYWYRQTLGQGPEFLTYFQNEAQLEKSRLLSDRFSAERPKGSFSTLEIQRTEQGDSAMYLCASSFDRDGEQYFGPGTRLTVT.

The V and J genes are TRBV4-1 and TRBJ1-1, with D maybe TRBD1 (6 bases). The V gene's germline CDR1 is MGHRA and CDR2 YSYEKL. The CDR3 is 15 amino acids. V lost 3 bases and J 6 bases, leaving 17 bases between the germline ends. CDR3 amino acids: CASSHGFSGAPEAFF. CDR3 DNA: TGCGCCAGCAGCCATGGTTTTTCAGGGGCTCCTGAAGCTTTCTTT.

The chain links TRBV12-5 to TRBJ2-7; the D gene is possibly TRBD2 (7 bases). The CDR3 extends over 14 amino acids. The V end was cut by 2 bases, the J end by 4 bases, with 12 bases between. Germline V gives CDR1 LGHNT, CDR2 FRNRAP. The CDR3: CASGLRGALYEQYF. CDR3 nucleotides: TGTGCTAGTGGTTTGCGGGGGGCTCTATACGAGCAGTACTTC.

The V gene is TRBV6-4, the J gene TRBJ1-1; no firm D call. The V gene lost 7 bases and the J gene lost 0 bases, with 27 bases spanning the gap. The CDR3 consists of 19 residues. Germline V gene lookup returns CDR1 MRHNA and CDR2 SNTAGT. CDR3 residues: CASNISKTSELGMNTEAFF. CDR3 nucleotides: TGTGCCAGCAATATTTCTAAAACGTCGGAACTTGGCATGAACACTGAAGCTTTCTTT.

The chain couples TRBV5-1 to TRBJ2-7, with D tentatively TRBD1 or TRBD2 (6 bases each). Germline CDR1 and CDR2: SGHRS and YFSETQ. The CDR3 runs 16 residues. Trimming left V 1 base short and J 2 bases short, with 16 bases between. CDR3 residues: CASSLTVKGGTYEQYF. Here the CDR3 DNA reads TGCGCCAGCAGCTTGACCGTAAAGGGGGGAACCTACGAGCAGTACTTC. Filled out from reference TRBV5-1 and TRBJ2-7, the complete variable domain reads KAGVTQTPRYLIKTRGQQVTLSCSPISGHRSVSWYQQTPGQGLQFLFEYFSETQRNKGNFPGRFSGRQFSNSRSEMNVSTLELGDSALYLCASSLTVKGGTYEQYFGPGTRLTVT.

Only a few counts were recorded for this clone. J is TRBJ1-5 and V is TRBV19; D uncertain. V was clipped by 7 bases and J by 1 base, with 14 bases between them. CDR1 and CDR2 (germline): LNHDA, SQIVND (reference sequence). The CDR3 has 15 amino acids. The CDR3 region is CASKTGPQSNQPQHF. In DNA, the CDR3 is TGTGCCAGTAAAACTGGCCCCCAGAGCAATCAGCCCCAGCATTTT.

The chain recombines TRBV11-2 with TRBJ1-1; D gene ambiguous. Germline values: CDR1 SGHAT, CDR2 FQNNGV. V shed 5 bases and J shed 4 bases, with 14 bases lying between them. The CDR3 length is 14 residues. The CDR3 region is CASSIGQRGTEAFF. The CDR3 nucleotides are TGTGCCAGCAGCATCGGTCAACGGGGCACTGAAGCTTTCTTT. Filled out from reference TRBV11-2 and TRBJ1-1, the complete variable domain reads EAGVAQSPRYKIIEKRQSVAFWCNPISGHATLYWYQQILGQGPKLLIQFQNNGVVDDSQLPKDRFSAERLKGVDSTLKIQPAKLEDSAVYLCASSIGQRGTEAFFGQGTRLTVV.

CDR3 protein: CASSFGTPSSYEQYF. DNA of the CDR3: TGTGCCAGCAGCTTCGGGACTCCTAGCTCCTACGAGCAGTACTTC. V usage is TRBV7-3 and J usage is TRBJ2-7; a possible D gene is TRBD2 (6 bases). Trimming removed 3 bases from V and 0 bases from J, with 12 bases in between. Germline loops: CDR1 SGHTA, CDR2 FQGTGA. The CDR3 has 15 amino acids.

The chain employs TRBV6-1 and TRBJ2-2; D might be TRBD2 (6 bases). Between the trimmed V and J ends, which lost 0 bases and 7 bases, there was a span of 21 bases. This CDR3 is 18 amino acids long. Germline-derived CDR1 and CDR2 are MNHNS and SASEGT. In nucleotides, the CDR3 is TGTGCCAGCAGTGAAGCGCTTCGGGTGTGGCGGGGTAGCGGGGAGCTGTTTTTT. It translates to CASSEALRVWRGSGELFF.

V usage is TRBV5-1 and J usage is TRBJ2-1; a possible D gene is TRBD1 (5 bases). CDR3 length: 16 residues. The V end was cut by 0 bases, the J end by 4 bases, with 14 bases between. Germline CDR1 and CDR2: SGHRS and YFSETQ. The CDR3 DNA reads TGCGCCAGCAGCTTGGAGGGGCGTACCAATTACAATGAGCAGTTCTTC. Protein sequence: CASSLEGRTNYNEQFF.

The J gene is TRBJ1-2, the V gene TRBV28, with 11 nucleotides matching TRBD1. The CDR3 has 16 residues. Germline CDR1 reads MDHEN; CDR2 reads SYDVKM. The V gene end was trimmed by 1 base and the J gene end by 10 bases; junction bases not matched to a gene: 11. Written as DNA, the CDR3 is TGTGCCAGCAGTTTATTCCGGGACAGGGGGGATTTCGACTACACCTTC. This encodes CASSLFRDRGDFDYTF.

The J gene is TRBJ1-3, the V gene TRBV20-1, with D uncertain. CDR1 and CDR2 (germline): DFQATT, SNEGSKA (reference sequence). The CDR3 sequence is 10 residues long. V lost 4 bases and J 4 bases, leaving 2 bases between the germline ends. The CDR3 DNA reads as TGCAGTGCTAAAGGAAACACCATATATTTT. Protein product: CSAKGNTIYF.

This clone was counted a few times. J is TRBJ2-2 and V is TRBV3-1 (or the pseudogene TRBV3-2), with D perhaps TRBD1 (6 bases). CDR1 is LGHDT and CDR2 is YNNKEL in the germline V gene (reference sequence). V shed 4 bases and J shed 4 bases, with 10 bases lying between them. This CDR3 has 14 residues. The CDR3 DNA reads TGTGCCAGCAGCCTAGCAGGGGCCACCGGGGAGCTGTTTTTT. Translation: CASSLAGATGELFF.

The genes are TRBV28 and TRBJ1-2; 8 positions agree with TRBD1. Germline CDR1 reads MDHEN; CDR2 reads SYDVKM. V dropped 5 bases and J dropped 5; count of bases not matched to a gene: 4. This CDR3 is built from 13 residues. The CDR3 sequence: CASSRDRRYGYTF. The CDR3, as DNA: TGTGCCAGCAGTCGGGACAGGAGATATGGCTACACCTTC.

This clone was seen only once. The V call is TRBV27, the J call TRBJ2-7; TRBD1 or TRBD2 may be the D gene (5 bases each). V was clipped by 4 bases and J by 0 bases, with 13 bases between them. Germline CDR1 and CDR2: MNHEY and SMNVEV (reference sequence). The CDR3 length is 15 residues. The CDR3 protein is CASSSGTVNSYEQYF. The CDR3 bases are TGTGCCAGCAGTTCCGGGACGGTAAACTCCTACGAGCAGTACTTC.

This clone has a handful of counts. The chain employs TRBV6-5 and TRBJ2-1, with a possible D match to TRBD1 (6 bases). CDR1 and CDR2 (germline): MNHEY, SVGAGI. Deletions cut 1 base from V and 9 bases from J, with 13 bases between. The length of the CDR3 is 14 residues. The CDR3 DNA reads as TGTGCCAGCAGTTACTGGGACACCTCCACTGAGCAGTTCTTC. Translated, it gives CASSYWDTSTEQFF.

The chain couples TRBV7-3 to TRBJ2-3; 10 bases are a match to TRBD2. Germline-derived CDR1 and CDR2 are SGHTA and FQGTGA. After removal of 10 bases from V and 0 bases from J, the junction contained 4 bases not matched to a gene. There are 14 residues in the CDR3. DNA of the CDR3: TGTGCCACCAAGCGGGGGGGTAGCACAGATACGCAGTATTTT. Its protein is CATKRGGSTDTQYF.

This rearrangement joins TRBV28 to TRBJ1-1, with a weak D call TRBD1 (5 bases). Per the germline V gene, CDR1 is MDHEN and CDR2 is SYDVKM. This CDR3 has 16 amino acids. The V end lost 6 bases, the J end lost 3 bases, and 20 bases lay between the germline ends. CDR3 nucleotide sequence: TGTGCCAGCAGCCAATTCCAGGGAGGGAGGCACACTGAAGCTTTCTTT. Its translation is CASSQFQGGRHTEAFF.

CDR3 residues: CASSLETGAGNTIYF. The CDR3 nucleotides are TGCGCCAGCAGCTTGGAGACAGGGGCTGGAAACACCATATATTTT. V gene TRBV5-1 combines with J gene TRBJ1-3; 8 positions match TRBD1. CDR1 and CDR2 from the germline V gene are SGHRS and YFSETQ. The CDR3 length is 15 residues. V lost 0 bases to trimming and J lost 2 bases; unmatched junction nucleotides: 1. The variable domain in full, with the rest retrieved from reference TRBV5-1 and TRBJ1-3, is KAGVTQTPRYLIKTRGQQVTLSCSPISGHRSVSWYQQTPGQGLQFLFEYFSETQRNKGNFPGRFSGRQFSNSRSEMNVSTLELGDSALYLCASSLETGAGNTIYFGEGSWLTVV.

The chain joins TRBV15 to TRBJ1-2, with D perhaps TRBD1 (5 bases). V lost 2 bases to trimming and J lost 4 bases, with 11 bases between them. The germline V gene has CDR1 LNHNV and CDR2 YYDKDF (reference sequence). The CDR3 extends over 14 amino acids. The chain's CDR3 is CATSRMQGPYGYTF. Here the CDR3 DNA reads TGTGCCACCAGCAGAATGCAGGGTCCCTATGGCTACACCTTC.

The gene calls are TRBV6-5 and TRBJ2-7; tentative D call: TRBD2 (5 bases). The CDR3 spans 14 residues. V lost 2 bases, J lost 3 bases, and 11 bases lay in between. The germline V gene has CDR1 MNHEY and CDR2 SVGAGI. This CDR3 is CASSYREWGYEQYF. In DNA form, the CDR3 reads TGTGCCAGCAGTTACAGGGAGTGGGGCTACGAGCAGTACTTC.

This chain connects TRBV7-2 to TRBJ2-4, with a weak D call TRBD2 (6 bases). CDR1 is SGHTA and CDR2 is FQGNSA in the germline V gene. V lost 3 bases and J lost 5, with 11 bases in between. The CDR3 covers 14 residues. The CDR3 region has the DNA TGTGCCAGCAGCTTCGGGGGACCCCAAAACATTCAGTACTTC. Translating it yields CASSFGGPQNIQYF.

This clone was detected once. The chain recombines TRBV5-4 with TRBJ2-5; D not resolved. V was pared by 6 bases and J by 1 base, with 10 bases between. The germline CDR1 and CDR2 sequences are SGHNT and YYREEE (reference sequence). CDR3 length: 13 amino acids. This CDR3 is CASNEHLQETQYF. The CDR3 DNA is TGTGCCAGCAACGAACATCTCCAAGAGACCCAGTACTTC.

This clone showed up just a few times. CDR3 sequence: CASSLVGDRTDTQYF. CDR3 sequence (DNA): TGCGCCAGCAGCTTGGTGGGGGACCGCACAGATACGCAGTATTTT. The chain is built from TRBV5-1 and TRBJ2-3; D may correspond to TRBD1 or TRBD2 (5 bases each). The V and J ends lost 0 bases and 1 base respectively, with 9 bases between them. The CDR3 consists of 15 residues. In germline, CDR1 is SGHRS, CDR2 YFSETQ.

The V gene is TRBV9, the J gene TRBJ1-4, with 9 bases matching TRBD1. This CDR3 spans 16 amino acids. The germline gives CDR1 SGDLS, CDR2 YYNGEE. The junction had 18 bases not matched to a gene; V was cut back by 4 bases and J by 14 bases. The CDR3 region is CASSSRSGTGSPKLFF. In DNA, the CDR3 is TGTGCCAGCAGCTCCCGATCTGGGACAGGGTCCCCCAAGCTGTTTTTT.

The chain combines TRBV5-4 with TRBJ2-3; no firm D call. Trimming pared 4 bases from V and 4 bases from J, leaving 10 bases between. The CDR3 is 13 residues long. CDR1 SGHNT and CDR2 YYREEE come from the germline V gene (reference sequence). CDR3 sequence (DNA): TGTGCCAGCAGCCTGGGTGAGGCAGATACGCAGTATTTT. Its translation: CASSLGEADTQYF.

This clone was seen a handful of times. V is TRBV7-9 and J is TRBJ2-1; TRBD1 matches at 10 bases. Germline V lookup: CDR1 SEHNR, CDR2 FQNEAQ (reference sequence). V lost 6 bases to trimming and J lost 7 bases; unmatched junction nucleotides: 6. The CDR3 has 14 residues. The CDR3 loop reads CASSHRDRGNEQFF. In DNA form, the CDR3 reads TGTGCCAGCAGTCACAGGGACAGGGGAAATGAGCAGTTCTTC.